A single sample is the source of the 22 T cell receptor beta chains below, sequenced in a study of technical replicates of blood from a handful of donors. Only in-frame clones appear in the TCRdb table, and some are missing; sequencing was by immunoSEQ multiplex PCR. Of over 90,000 clones in the sample, about 96% were seen once. The sample comprised T cells isolated from PBMCs. The receptors were gathered from a human donor in good health.

CDR3 sequence: CASSQVSNEQFF. The CDR3 DNA reads as TGCGCCAGCAGCCAAGTCAGCAATGAGCAGTTCTTC. The chain uses TRBV4-3 and TRBJ2-1; D uncertain. Germline V lookup: CDR1 LGHNA, CDR2 YSLEER. The CDR3 has 12 residues. Trimming pared 1 base from V and 6 bases from J, leaving 4 bases between.

This clone was observed a few times. The V gene is TRBV9, the J gene TRBJ1-1; D might be TRBD1 (5 bases). V was cut by 3 bases and J by 3 bases, with 6 bases left in between. CDR3 size: 12 residues. Germline V gene data show CDR1 as SGDLS and CDR2 as YYNGEE. This chain's CDR3 is CASSEGDTEAFF. In nucleotides, the CDR3 is TGTGCCAGCAGCGAAGGGGACACTGAAGCTTTCTTT.

Worth noting for this clone: Other DNA variants within this sample encode the same CDR3. The chain combines TRBV6-5 with TRBJ1-1; a possible D gene is TRBD1 (5 bases). The CDR3 consists of 13 residues. The V end was cut by 2 bases, the J end by 2 bases, with 6 bases between. In germline, CDR1 is MNHEY, CDR2 SVGAGI. In DNA form, the CDR3 reads TGTGCCAGCAGTTACAGGGGAAACACTGAAGCTTTCTTT. Translation: CASSYRGNTEAFF.

V gene TRBV5-1 combines with J gene TRBJ2-2; 7 bases line up with TRBD1. CDR1 and CDR2 (germline): SGHRS, YFSETQ. The J segment lost 7 bases and the V segment lost 4 bases, leaving 4 bases of the junction unmatched. The CDR3 runs to 13 residues. CDR3 residues: CASSMTGLGELFF. CDR3 nucleotides: TGCGCCAGCAGCATGACAGGGCTCGGGGAGCTGTTTTTT.

Here the CDR3 DNA reads TGTGCCAGTAAAGGGGGCCCTACCTACGAGCAGTACTTC. Translated: CASKGGPTYEQYF. The genes are TRBV27 and TRBJ2-7, with 7 bases matching TRBD1. From germline, CDR1 is MNHEY and CDR2 SMNVEV (reference sequence). Trimming removed 9 bases from V and 2 bases from J; junction bases left unmatched: 7. The CDR3 runs 13 residues.

The J gene is TRBJ1-5, the V gene TRBV27; the D gene is possibly TRBD1 (5 bases). Germline loops: CDR1 MNHEY, CDR2 SMNVEV (reference sequence). The V and J ends lost 5 bases and 2 bases respectively, with 13 bases between them. The CDR3 is 15 amino acids. The CDR3 DNA reads TGTGCCAGCAGTGTGACAGTATTGGGCAATCAGCCCCAGCATTTT. It yields the protein CASSVTVLGNQPQHF.

This chain connects TRBV10-3 to TRBJ2-6; possibly TRBD2 for D (5 bases). Per germline, CDR1 ENHRY and CDR2 SYGVKD. Trimming shortened V by 2 bases and J by 0 bases, and 5 bases separated the two germline ends. The CDR3 is 15 amino acids. In DNA form, the CDR3 reads TGTGCCATCAGTGAGGGACTCTCTGGGGCCAACGTCCTGACTTTC. Its translation is CAISEGLSGANVLTF.

This clone was recorded once. The rearrangement links TRBV27 to TRBJ2-2, with D perhaps TRBD2 (6 bases). CDR1 and CDR2 (germline): MNHEY, SMNVEV (reference sequence). Trimming took off 5 bases at V and 5 bases at J, with 15 bases between the two ends. This CDR3 has 15 residues. The CDR3, as DNA: TGTGCCAGCAGTGAGCGAACTAGCCTTACCGGGGAGCTGTTTTTT. The encoded protein is CASSERTSLTGELFF.

The V and J genes are TRBV27 and TRBJ1-2, with TRBD1 as a possible D gene (6 bases). The CDR3 covers 14 residues. Germline V gene sequence: CDR1 MNHEY, CDR2 SMNVEV (reference sequence). The V end lost 6 bases, the J end lost 4 bases, and 15 bases lay between the germline ends. The CDR3 DNA follows: TGTGCCAGCAGGGGGGCAGGGGCGAGCTATGGCTACACCTTC. Translation: CASRGAGASYGYTF.

V and J are TRBV6-5 and TRBJ2-1, with a possible D match to TRBD2 (6 bases). The germline V gene has CDR1 MNHEY and CDR2 SVGAGI. Trimming took off 7 bases at V and 6 bases at J, with 13 bases between the two ends. The CDR3 runs 13 residues. Here the CDR3 reads CASTPLGGNEQFF. The CDR3 DNA reads TGTGCCAGCACCCCCCTGGGGGGCAATGAGCAGTTCTTC.

V usage is TRBV6-1 and J usage is TRBJ2-3; the D is unclear. The CDR3 covers 13 residues. The germline V gene has CDR1 MNHNS and CDR2 SASEGT. Trimming removed 0 bases at V and 2 bases at J, with 3 bases between. The CDR3 DNA follows: TGTGCCAGCAGTGAAGCCCACACAGATACGCAGTATTTT. Translating gives CASSEAHTDTQYF.

This clone appeared once. The V and J genes are TRBV6-5 and TRBJ1-1; no definite D call. V dropped 10 bases and J dropped 6 bases, with 15 bases sitting between them. The CDR3 length is 12 residues. Germline V lookup: CDR1 MNHEY, CDR2 SVGAGI. The CDR3 loop reads CATRTFGSEAFF. For the CDR3, the DNA is TGTGCCACACGGACTTTTGGCTCTGAAGCTTTCTTT.

The chain combines TRBV6-1 with TRBJ1-1; D perhaps matches TRBD1 (5 bases). Germline V lookup: CDR1 MNHNS, CDR2 SASEGT. The CDR3 is made up of 14 amino acids. V lost 4 bases, J lost 2 bases, and 11 bases lay in between. The CDR3 protein is CASSGWGGNTEAFF. In nucleotides, the CDR3 is TGTGCCAGCAGTGGGTGGGGGGGAAACACTGAAGCTTTCTTT.

The V call is TRBV9, the J call TRBJ1-2; 7 nucleotides agree with TRBD1. The germline V gene encodes CDR1 SGDLS and CDR2 YYNGEE. This CDR3 region has 20 residues. J gave up 4 bases and V 1 base, and 22 bases lay outside the gene matches. The CDR3 spells CASSVRLPSFPGTDFYGYTF. The CDR3 nucleotides are TGTGCCAGCAGCGTACGTCTCCCATCATTCCCCGGGACAGACTTCTATGGCTACACCTTC.

The CDR3, as DNA: TGTGCCAGCAGTTACGTGGGCCTTGGGGATACGCAGTATTTT. As protein: CASSYVGLGDTQYF. The chain combines TRBV6-5 with TRBJ2-3, with D hard to call. CDR3 length equals 14 residues. Germline assignment: CDR1 MNHEY and CDR2 SVGAGI. With 2 bases removed from V and 6 bases from J, the gap between germline ends came to 12 bases.

J is TRBJ2-5 and V is TRBV5-5, with D unclear. The CDR3 is 11 residues long. CDR1 is SGHKS, CDR2 YYEKEE, per germline (reference sequence). V was pared by 2 bases and J by 4 bases, with 3 bases between. The CDR3 loop is CASSFRETQYF. Here the CDR3 DNA reads TGTGCCAGCAGCTTTAGAGAGACCCAGTACTTC.

V gene TRBV6-1 combines with J gene TRBJ1-1, with TRBD1 matching over 7 bases. The CDR3 has 14 residues. J gave up 4 bases and V 2 bases, and 4 bases lay outside the gene matches. Germline loops: CDR1 MNHNS, CDR2 SASEGT. The CDR3: CASSELQGGTEAFF. The CDR3 region has the DNA TGTGCCAGCAGTGAACTTCAGGGGGGCACTGAAGCTTTCTTT.

The chain combines TRBV2 with TRBJ2-5; a possible D gene is TRBD2 (6 bases). Trimming shortened V by 6 bases and J by 4 bases, and 12 bases separated the two germline ends. The length of the CDR3 is 13 residues. Germline CDR1 and CDR2: SNHLY and FYNNEI. The CDR3 region is CASRPQRVETQYF. The CDR3 DNA sequence: TGTGCCAGCAGGCCGCAGCGGGTAGAGACCCAGTACTTC. Together with reference TRBV2 and TRBJ2-5, the CDR3 gives the full variable domain: EPEVTQTPSHQVTQMGQEVILRCVPISNHLYFYWYRQILGQKVEFLVSFYNNEISEKSEIFDDQFSVERPDGSNFTLKIRSTKLEDSAMYFCASRPQRVETQYFGPGTRLLVL.

The gene calls are TRBV5-1 and TRBJ2-7; 7 bases map to TRBD1. The germline CDR1 and CDR2 sequences are SGHRS and YFSETQ. CDR3 size: 14 residues. Trimming cost V 0 bases and J 5 bases; bases outside gene matches: 5. CDR3 protein: CASSLGQGIDEQYF. The CDR3, as DNA: TGCGCCAGCAGCTTGGGACAGGGAATCGACGAGCAGTACTTC.

The rearrangement links TRBV4-1 to TRBJ1-2; no clear D. The CDR3 loop spans 14 amino acids. Trimming shortened V by 1 base and J by 4 bases, and 10 bases separated the two germline ends. Germline V gene data show CDR1 as MGHRA and CDR2 as YSYEKL. CDR3: CASSQVSTAYGYTF. In DNA form, the CDR3 reads TGCGCCAGCAGCCAAGTTAGCACGGCCTATGGCTACACCTTC.

The V and J genes are TRBV30 and TRBJ2-5; a weak D match, TRBD1 (5 bases). The CDR3 extends over 15 amino acids. The V end lost 3 bases, the J end lost 0 bases, and 14 bases lay between the germline ends. CDR1 and CDR2 (germline): GTSNPN, SVGIG (reference sequence). CDR3 residues: CAWSRETSYQETQYF. CDR3 nucleotide sequence: TGTGCCTGGAGCAGGGAAACTTCGTACCAAGAGACCCAGTACTTC.

This chain uses TRBV18 with TRBJ1-1; the D gene is possibly TRBD1 (5 bases). Trimming pared 3 bases from V and 5 bases from J, leaving 25 bases between. The CDR3 has 18 residues. Germline values: CDR1 KGHSH, CDR2 LQKENI. CDR3 DNA sequence: TGTGCCAGCTCACCTAATATCAATCGGGCAGGGAGGACGACTGAAGCTTTCTTT. This codes for CASSPNINRAGRTTEAFF.